This entry lists 10 T cell receptor beta chains sequenced from one sample in a study of response to subunit inactivated influenza vaccine. TCRdb independently ran MiXCR on the RT-PCR reads; one entry per CDR3 protein. The sample holds more than 700,000 distinct CDR3 sequences; approximately 21% are singletons and the top ten take roughly 10%. Sample: PBMCs from blood, taken more than 4 days after vaccination. The origin of the receptors is a man aged 45-60 years who received an inactivated influenza vaccine.

This clonotype came up a few times. The CDR3: CASSLEKSTDTQYF. The CDR3 DNA reads TGCGCCAGCAGCTTGGAGAAAAGCACAGATACGCAGTATTTT. The J gene is TRBJ2-3, the V gene TRBV5-1, with D unresolved. V was shortened by 0 bases and J by 0 bases, with 5 bases between the two germline ends. The CDR3 is made up of 14 amino acids. The germline V gene has CDR1 SGHRS and CDR2 YFSETQ. The full variable domain, in which reference TRBV5-1 and TRBJ2-3 provide the parts outside the CDR3, is KAGVTQTPRYLIKTRGQQVTLSCSPISGHRSVSWYQQTPGQGLQFLFEYFSETQRNKGNFPGRFSGRQFSNSRSEMNVSTLELGDSALYLCASSLEKSTDTQYFGPGTRLTVL.

This clonotype was recorded at least ten times. A junction end diverges from the germline sequence, so it may reflect a read error. V gene TRBV7-2 combines with J gene TRBJ2-7; 10 bases fit TRBD1. CDR1 and CDR2 (germline): SGHTA, FQGNSA. This CDR3 region has 11 residues. CDR3 coding DNA: TGTGCCAGCAGTCAGAGACAGGGGGCGTCCTTC. This translates into CASSQRQGASF.

This clonotype has just a few counts. The chain has TRBV18 and TRBJ2-5; TRBD2 agrees at 9 bases. Trimming took 2 bases from V and 2 from J; bases not matched to a gene: 9. The V gene's germline CDR1 is KGHSH and CDR2 LQKENI. This CDR3 is 17 amino acids long. CDR3 in amino acids: CASSPAQLAGSQETQYF. The CDR3 coding sequence is TGTGCCAGCTCACCAGCGCAGCTAGCGGGGAGTCAAGAGACCCAGTACTTC.

The chain recombines TRBV24-1 with TRBJ2-1; 12 nucleotides line up with TRBD2. Trimming cost V 9 bases and J 1 base; bases outside gene matches: 21. Germline-derived CDR1 and CDR2 are KGHDR and SFDVKD. This CDR3 contains 21 residues. The CDR3 spells CATFYFPGLAGGPQSYNEQFF. The CDR3 coding sequence is TGTGCCACCTTTTATTTCCCGGGACTAGCGGGCGGGCCTCAATCCTACAATGAGCAGTTCTTC.

This clonotype was counted once. J is TRBJ1-4 and V is TRBV4-1; D call uncertain. V lost 6 bases and J 3 bases, leaving 11 bases between the germline ends. This CDR3 is 14 amino acids long. Germline V gives CDR1 MGHRA, CDR2 YSYEKL. Here the CDR3 DNA reads TGCGCCAGCAGTCTGAGGGAGGCTAATGAAAAACTGTTTTTT. Protein sequence: CASSLREANEKLFF.

This clonotype was counted between two and nine times. The chain combines TRBV29-1 with TRBJ2-1; D is ambiguous. The CDR3 sequence is 13 residues long. Germline values: CDR1 SQVTM, CDR2 ANQGSEA. V gave up 6 bases and J gave up 9 bases, with 18 bases separating them. The CDR3 loop is CSVAGWVMSEQFF. The DNA of the CDR3 is TGCAGCGTCGCCGGGTGGGTGATGAGTGAGCAGTTCTTC.

The DNA for the CDR3 is TGCGCCAGCAGCCAAGATCTTCGCCGAGCGGGGGGTAGCACAGATACGCAGTATTTT. Amino acids: CASSQDLRRAGGSTDTQYF. The chain links TRBV4-3 to TRBJ2-3; 9 positions match TRBD2. Germline loops: CDR1 LGHNA, CDR2 YSLEER. The ends lost 0 bases at V and 0 bases at J; junction bases unmatched: 10. The CDR3 is made up of 19 amino acids.

This sequence joins TRBV2 and TRBJ1-2, with D possibly matching TRBD1 (5 bases). The V end lost 4 bases, the J end lost 6 bases, and 12 bases lay between the germline ends. The CDR3 spans 13 residues. Germline-derived CDR1 and CDR2 are SNHLY and FYNNEI. The CDR3 nucleotides read TGTGCCAGCAGTGCATCAGGGAGGGATGGCTACACCTTC. Protein sequence: CASSASGRDGYTF.

This clonotype was counted ten times or more. The rearrangement uses TRBV7-8 and TRBJ1-3; D uncertain. The V and J ends lost 9 bases and 0 bases respectively, with 9 bases between them. From germline, CDR1 is SGHVS and CDR2 FQNEAQ. The CDR3 spans 13 residues. The CDR3 bases are TGTGCCAGTAGGAGTCACTCTGGAAACACCATATATTTT. Protein sequence: CASRSHSGNTIYF.

This clonotype was observed a handful of times. The genes are TRBV5-1 and TRBJ2-3; 7 positions agree with TRBD2. The CDR3 runs to 16 residues. Trimming took 4 bases from V and 4 from J; bases not matched to a gene: 12. From germline, CDR1 is SGHRS and CDR2 YFSETQ. CDR3 nucleotide sequence: TGCGCCAGCAGCACCGGCCCGGGAGGTTCTGCAGATACGCAGTATTTT. Translation gives CASSTGPGGSADTQYF.